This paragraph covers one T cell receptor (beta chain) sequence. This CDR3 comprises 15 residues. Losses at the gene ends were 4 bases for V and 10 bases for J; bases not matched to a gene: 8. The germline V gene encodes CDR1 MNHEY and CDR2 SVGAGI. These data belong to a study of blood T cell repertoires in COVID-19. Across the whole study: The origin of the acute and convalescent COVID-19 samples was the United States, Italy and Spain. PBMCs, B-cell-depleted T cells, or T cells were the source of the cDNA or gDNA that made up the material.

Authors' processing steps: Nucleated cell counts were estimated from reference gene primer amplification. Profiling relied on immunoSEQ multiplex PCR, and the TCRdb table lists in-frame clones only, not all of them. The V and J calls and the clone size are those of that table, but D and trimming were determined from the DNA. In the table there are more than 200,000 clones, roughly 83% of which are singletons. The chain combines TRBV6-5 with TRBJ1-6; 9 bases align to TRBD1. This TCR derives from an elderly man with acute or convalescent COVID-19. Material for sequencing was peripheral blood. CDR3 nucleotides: TGTGCCAGCAGTTTAAACAGGGGGCTTCAGTCACCCCTCCACTTT. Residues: CASSLNRGLQSPLHF.